These T cell receptor beta chains were read from a single sample in a study of CD8+ T cells in alopecia areata. The repertoire was sequenced with immunoSEQ multiplex PCR; TCRdb's copy has only in-frame clones and lacks some. The sample yields about 210,000 clones, around 43% seen once. The sequencing used CD4+ T cells sorted from blood, collected at approximately week 36, from a patient treated with tofacitinib. The source is a human donor with alopecia areata. The CDR3 runs from the conserved cysteine through the conserved F or W. D genes are given only for firm matches. Size is stated for part of the rows, as once, few or many counts, or as a class when the clone is expanded.

v_gene	d_gene	j_gene	abundance	CDR3aa	CDR3nt
TRBV29-1	.	TRBJ2-7	.	CSATRQGTIYEQYF	TGCAGCGCCACGAGACAGGGGACTATCTACGAGCAGTACTTC
TRBV30	.	TRBJ2-3	few	CAWSLGRLPTDTQYF	TGTGCCTGGAGCCTCGGCCGCTTACCTACAGATACGCAGTATTTT
TRBV11-2	.	TRBJ2-1	once	CASSLGANNEQFF	TGTGCCAGCAGCTTAGGTGCCAACAATGAGCAGTTCTTC
TRBV19	TRBD1	TRBJ1-1	few	CASRTGGETEAFF	TGTGCCAGTAGGACAGGGGGCGAGACTGAAGCTTTCTTT
TRBV2	TRBD1	TRBJ2-5	.	CASRPTGGEQETQYF	TGTGCCAGCAGGCCGACAGGGGGCGAACAAGAGACCCAGTACTTC
TRBV15	TRBD1	TRBJ2-7	.	CATSRDGTGRDEQYF	TGTGCCACCAGCAGAGATGGGACAGGGCGCGACGAGCAGTACTTC
TRBV5-4	.	TRBJ1-2	.	CASSLIEPGAGYTF	TGTGCCAGCAGCTTGATAGAACCCGGGGCTGGCTACACCTTC
TRBV5-4	.	TRBJ2-4	once	CAWSGLAKNIQYF	TGTGCCTGGAGTGGCTTGGCCAAAAACATTCAGTACTTC
TRBV6-5	TRBD1	TRBJ2-1	few	CASSNRDRGRNEQFF	TGTGCCAGCAGCAACCGGGACAGGGGGCGGAATGAGCAGTTCTTC
TRBV7-9	TRBD1	TRBJ2-3	few	CASSWTGTGMADTQYF	TGTGCCAGCAGCTGGACGGGGACAGGGATGGCAGATACGCAGTATTTT
TRBV6-6	.	TRBJ2-7	once	CASSYSDYEQYF	TGTGCCAGCAGTTACTCGGACTACGAGCAGTACTTC
TRBV6-5	.	TRBJ1-5	.	CASNPGLSNQPQHF	TGTGCCAGCAACCCGGGACTTAGCAATCAGCCCCAGCATTTT
TRBV5-6	TRBD1	TRBJ2-3	few	CASSTGTGGDTQYF	TGTGCCAGCAGCACGGGGACAGGAGGAGATACGCAGTATTTT
TRBV23-1	.	TRBJ1-2	few	CASRATWGYTF	TGCGCCAGCAGGGCAACATGGGGCTACACCTTC
TRBV6-5	TRBD1	TRBJ2-3	.	CASRKTGVDTQYF	TGTGCCAGCAGAAAGACAGGGGTCGATACGCAGTATTTT
TRBV2	TRBD1	TRBJ2-1	many	CASKGQGIEQFF	TGTGCCAGCAAAGGACAGGGTATTGAGCAGTTCTTC
TRBV28	TRBD1	TRBJ2-1	few	CASRTAGTGGYNEQFF	TGTGCCAGCAGAACAGCAGGGACAGGGGGCTACAATGAGCAGTTCTTC
TRBV6-1	.	TRBJ2-2	.	CASRRSNTGELFF	TGTGCCAGCAGGAGATCGAACACCGGGGAGCTGTTTTTT
TRBV6-5	.	TRBJ2-1	.	CASRRDSEQFF	TGTGCCAGCAGACGGGACTCGGAGCAGTTCTTC
TRBV29-1	TRBD2	TRBJ2-7	.	CSVGGSGVSYEQYF	TGCAGCGTCGGCGGGAGCGGAGTCTCCTACGAGCAGTACTTC
TRBV28	.	TRBJ2-4	.	CASSERGVASDIQYF	TGTGCCAGCAGCGAACGGGGCGTAGCCAGTGACATTCAGTACTTC
TRBV7-3	TRBD2	TRBJ2-3	few	CASSPGTSLDTQYF	TGTGCCAGCAGCCCCGGGACTAGCCTGGATACGCAGTATTTT
TRBV7-9	.	TRBJ1-3	few	CASSLGLSGNTIYF	TGTGCCAGCAGCTTAGGATTGTCTGGAAACACCATATATTTT
TRBV7-9	TRBD1	TRBJ2-5	.	CASSRTGGAGETQYF	TGTGCCAGCAGCCGGACAGGGGGCGCGGGAGAGACCCAGTACTTC
TRBV30	.	TRBJ1-2	.	CAWRASTGYTF	TGTGCCTGGAGAGCCAGTACCGGCTACACCTTC
TRBV27	.	TRBJ2-1	.	CASSSYGGAEQFF	TGTGCCAGCAGTTCCTATGGGGGGGCTGAGCAGTTCTTC
TRBV5-1	TRBD2	TRBJ2-1	.	CASSLVARLAGDNEQFF	TGCGCCAGCAGCTTGGTAGCCCGACTAGCGGGAGACAATGAGCAGTTCTTC
TRBV11-1	.	TRBJ1-1	.	CASSFRGALGTEAFF	TGTGCCAGCAGCTTCCGAGGAGCCCTGGGCACTGAAGCTTTCTTT
TRBV28	TRBD1	TRBJ1-2	.	CASSPGTDYGYTF	TGTGCCAGCAGTCCCGGGACAGACTATGGCTACACCTTC
TRBV10-1	.	TRBJ2-1	.	CASSESLRSYNEQFF	TGCGCCAGCAGTGAGTCACTGAGGTCCTACAATGAGCAGTTCTTC
TRBV28	.	TRBJ2-5	few	CASSLPTLLTQYF	TGTGCCAGCAGTTTGCCGACACTCCTCACCCAGTACTTC
TRBV28	TRBD1	TRBJ1-5	many	CASSPGRGRRQPQHF	TGTGCCAGCAGTCCCGGCAGGGGGCGGAGGCAGCCCCAGCATTTT
TRBV15	.	TRBJ2-2	.	CATSSLRGERGGELFF	TGTGCCACCAGCAGTCTTCGCGGGGAGAGAGGCGGGGAGCTGTTTTTT
TRBV4-1	.	TRBJ2-7	.	CASSQDRASAYEQYF	TGCGCCAGCAGCCAAGATAGGGCTTCGGCCTACGAGCAGTACTTC
TRBV29-1	TRBD2	TRBJ2-5	.	CSVRISGTSQETQYF	TGCAGCGTGAGGATCTCCGGGACTAGCCAAGAGACCCAGTACTTC
TRBV6-6	TRBD1	TRBJ2-7	.	CASSFGTEYEQYF	TGTGCCAGCAGTTTTGGGACAGAATACGAGCAGTACTTC
TRBV15	TRBD2	TRBJ2-1	.	CATSRDLAGGNEQFF	TGTGCCACCAGCAGAGATCTAGCGGGAGGGAATGAGCAGTTCTTC
TRBV18	.	TRBJ2-7	few	CASSRPTSDEQYF	TGTGCCAGCTCACGACCTACTAGTGACGAGCAGTACTTC
TRBV5-6	TRBD2	TRBJ2-2	.	CASTYYGTSGMTGGELFF	TGTGCCAGCACCTATTACGGGACTAGCGGGATGACCGGCGGGGAGCTGTTTTTT
TRBV9	TRBD2	TRBJ2-5	.	CASSVAAGERGTQYF	TGTGCCAGCAGCGTAGCGGCGGGAGAGAGGGGCACCCAGTACTTC
TRBV5-1	.	TRBJ2-7	.	CASSQDVYEQYF	TGCGCCAGCAGCCAGGACGTCTACGAGCAGTACTTC